This record concerns one TCR beta chain sequence. When the RNA was reverse transcribed, random hexamers were used with an input of roughly 0.45 to 1 ug. Across 54 Vbeta and 13 Jbeta, immunoSEQ multiplex PCR amplified TCR beta CDR3. TCRdb called the immunoSEQ multiplex PCR reads again in MiXCR, with one record for every CDR3 protein. The table has roughly 200,000 distinct CDR3 sequences, just under 95% seen once. The data stem from a study of CD8 T cells in Susac syndrome. Background on the study: Blood was drawn from patients with Susac syndrome. At that point, they were therapy-naive, on corticosteroids, or on intravenous immunoglobulin alone.

Germline loops: CDR1 SGHRS, CDR2 YFSETQ. This CDR3 contains 15 residues. V dropped 0 bases and J dropped 5 bases, with 14 bases sitting between them. Sequencing used CD4+ T cells from PBMCs. The sequence derives from a human donor with Susac syndrome. V and J are TRBV5-1 and TRBJ2-5; the D gene is possibly TRBD2 (5 bases). The CDR3 loop reads CASSLASARAETQYF. The DNA of the CDR3 is TGCGCCAGCAGCTTGGCCAGCGCGAGGGCTGAGACCCAGTACTTC.